The T cell receptor (beta chain) under discussion was sequenced for a study of T cells in Graves' hyperthyroidism and ophthalmopathy. Ten or more counts support this clonotype. What it binds is not known. It was RNA transcripts that yielded the amplified TCR beta CDR3 regions. HTBI primers were employed in a first-round RT-PCR of the TCR CDR3. TCRdb called the multiplex PCR reads again in MiXCR, with one record for every CDR3 protein. Seen here are hundreds of thousands of distinct CDR3 sequences, 35% to 40% observed once, and the top ten hold roughly 8.3%. Used for diagnoses were clinical symptoms, serum thyroxine and TRAb, thyroid ultrasound and orbital computed tomography. 10 ml fresh peripheral blood yielded the PBMCs. CDR1 ENHRY and CDR2 SYGVKD come from the germline V gene. V shed 6 bases and J 3 bases; nucleotides not matched to a gene: 5. The CDR3 covers 14 residues. General study results and limits: Ophthalmopathy was separated from stable hyperthyroidism by a 13 V-J model. Blood also held most thyroid clonotypes expanded beyond 0.001.

This receptor was obtained from a young man with Graves' hyperthyroidism. The chain combines TRBV10-3 with TRBJ1-5; 7 nucleotides match TRBD1. Sequenced sample: blood. DNA of the CDR3: TGTGCCATCAGCGAGACAGGGACCAATCAGCCCCAGCATTTT. It encodes CAISETGTNQPQHF.